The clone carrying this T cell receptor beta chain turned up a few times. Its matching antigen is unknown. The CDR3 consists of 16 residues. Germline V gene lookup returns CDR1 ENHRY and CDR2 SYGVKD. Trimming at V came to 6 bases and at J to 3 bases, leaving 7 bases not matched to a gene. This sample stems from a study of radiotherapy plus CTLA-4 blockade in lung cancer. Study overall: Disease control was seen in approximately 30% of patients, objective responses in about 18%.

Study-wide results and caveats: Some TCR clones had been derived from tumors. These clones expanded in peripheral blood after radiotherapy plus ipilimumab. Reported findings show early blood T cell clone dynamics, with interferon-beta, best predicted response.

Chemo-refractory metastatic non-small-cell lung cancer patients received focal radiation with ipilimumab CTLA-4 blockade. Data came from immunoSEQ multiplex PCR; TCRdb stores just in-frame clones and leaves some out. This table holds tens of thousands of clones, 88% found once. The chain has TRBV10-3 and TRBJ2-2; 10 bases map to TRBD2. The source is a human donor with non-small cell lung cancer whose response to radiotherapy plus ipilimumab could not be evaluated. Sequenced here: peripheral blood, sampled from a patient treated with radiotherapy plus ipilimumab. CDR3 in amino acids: CAIRGSGRFDTGELFF. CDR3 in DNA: TGTGCCATCAGGGGTAGCGGGAGGTTTGACACCGGGGAGCTGTTTTTT.